This TCR beta chain came from a study of T cell repertoires in cytomegalovirus infection. Overall study: The public TCR beta signatures pointed to both CMV infection and matching HLA type. Study-level results: CMV carriers having the relevant HLA were flagged by cumulative public TCR beta family frequency. Clonotype analysis showed dominance of the ex vivo response by HLA-C-restricted CMV-specific TCR beta clonotypes.

TCRdb called the reads again in MiXCR, with one record for every CDR3 protein. The table lists under 150,000 distinct CDR3 sequences, less than 9.5% of them singletons. Per germline, CDR1 MDHEN and CDR2 SYDVKM. There are 13 residues in the CDR3. V lost 4 bases to trimming and J lost 4 bases; unmatched junction nucleotides: 3. This clonotype occurred many times. Its antigen is unidentified. This chain links TRBV28 with TRBJ1-2; 7 nucleotides match TRBD1. Input material: PBMCs. This receptor was identified in a human donor in good health (CMV status not recorded). Some clones in this sample may be carry-over from other donors' samples. DNA of the CDR3: TGTGCCAGCAGTTACAGGGGCGGCTATGGCTACACCTTC. It codes for CASSYRGGYGYTF.